The entry that follows covers one T cell receptor (beta chain) sequence. The data stem from a study of T cell changes during pregnancy in multiple sclerosis. The assay was immunoSEQ multiplex PCR, and TCRdb's table has in-frame clones only and misses some. The sample has 65,000 to 75,000 clones; 85% to 95% are singletons. Trimming removed 5 bases at V and 1 base at J, with 8 bases between. From germline, CDR1 is LGHNT and CDR2 FRNRAP. The CDR3 consists of 13 residues. The sequence was collected from a female donor in good health, enrolled as a control in a pregnancy study. The specimen was CD8+ T cells from peripheral blood mononuclear cells, collected in the third trimester of pregnancy. V is TRBV12-5 and J is TRBJ1-1; D not certain. The CDR3 here is CASGLGENTEAFF. CDR3 DNA: TGTGCTAGTGGTCTAGGAGAGAACACTGAAGCTTTCTTT. Looking up the rest from reference TRBV12-5 and TRBJ1-1 gives the full variable domain: DARVTQTPRHKVTEMGQEVTMRCQPILGHNTVFWYRQTMMQGLELLAYFRNRAPLDDSGMPKDRFSAEMPDATLATLKIQPSEPRDSAVYFCASGLGENTEAFFGQGTRLTVV.